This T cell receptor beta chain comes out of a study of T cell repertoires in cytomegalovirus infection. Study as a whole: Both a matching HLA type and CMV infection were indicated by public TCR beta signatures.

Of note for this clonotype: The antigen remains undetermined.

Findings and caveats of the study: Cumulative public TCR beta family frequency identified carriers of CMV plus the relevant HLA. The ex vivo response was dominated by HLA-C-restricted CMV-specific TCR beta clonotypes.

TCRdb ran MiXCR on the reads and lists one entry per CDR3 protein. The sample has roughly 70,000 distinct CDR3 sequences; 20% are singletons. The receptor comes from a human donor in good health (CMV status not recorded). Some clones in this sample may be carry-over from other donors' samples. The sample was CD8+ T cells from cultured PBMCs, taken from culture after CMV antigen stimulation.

The CDR3 DNA follows: TGTGCCAGCAGTTACTCGGGCGGACCCTACGAGCAGTACTTC. Translation gives CASSYSGGPYEQYF. The V and J genes are TRBV6-2 or TRBV6-3 and TRBJ2-7, with D hard to call. Trimming stripped 0 bases from V and 2 bases from J, with 8 bases between. The CDR3 length is 14 residues. Germline values: CDR1 MNHEY, CDR2 SVGEGT.